Presented here are 13 T cell receptor beta chains from one specimen sequenced in a study of blood T cell repertoires in COVID-19. Profiling relied on immunoSEQ multiplex PCR, and the TCRdb table lists in-frame clones only, not all of them. The sample records about 280,000 clones, around nine tenths being singletons. Source material: peripheral blood. The origin of the receptors is a man aged 40-49 years with active or convalescent COVID-19.

The chain is built from TRBV9 and TRBJ2-7; TRBD2 agrees at 8 bases. In germline, CDR1 is SGDLS, CDR2 YYNGEE. Trimming at V came to 0 bases and at J to 2 bases, leaving 4 bases not matched to a gene. This CDR3 contains 15 residues. CDR3 nucleotide sequence: TGTGCCAGCAGCGTAGGCGGCGGGGGGACCTACGAGCAGTACTTC. Protein sequence: CASSVGGGGTYEQYF.

The rearrangement uses TRBV2 and TRBJ1-1; no clear D gene. The CDR3 loop spans 15 amino acids. V lost 0 bases, J lost 4 bases, and 12 bases lay in between. The germline gives CDR1 SNHLY, CDR2 FYNNEI. CDR3 sequence: CASSEAPGGVTEAFF. DNA for the CDR3: TGTGCCAGCAGTGAAGCCCCGGGAGGTGTCACTGAAGCTTTCTTT.

The V gene is TRBV5-3, the J gene TRBJ1-5; D is perhaps TRBD1 (5 bases). TRBV5-3 is an ORF for which the function is uncertain. The length of the CDR3 is 16 residues. With 0 bases removed from V and 3 bases from J, the gap between germline ends came to 13 bases. CDR3 DNA: TGTGCCAGAAGCTTGGTGGTAAGCAGGGTCAATCAGCCCCAGCATTTT. Encoded protein: CARSLVVSRVNQPQHF.

V and J are TRBV11-2 and TRBJ2-5; a weak D match, TRBD1 (5 bases). Germline CDR1 is SGHAT and CDR2 is FQNNGV. V was cut by 1 base and J by 13 bases, with 13 bases left in between. There are 12 residues in the CDR3. The CDR3 here is CASSLAPDRRYF. The CDR3 region has the DNA TGTGCCAGCAGCTTAGCCCCTGACAGAAGGTACTTC.

The rearrangement uses TRBV5-1 and TRBJ2-7; 9 bases align to TRBD1. The germline V gene has CDR1 SGHRS and CDR2 YFSETQ. The CDR3 is made up of 14 amino acids. The J segment lost 3 bases and the V segment lost 4 bases, leaving 5 bases of the junction unmatched. CDR3 in amino acids: CASSPGQGNYEQYF. The CDR3 DNA follows: TGCGCCAGCAGCCCCGGACAGGGGAACTACGAGCAGTACTTC. Using reference TRBV5-1 and TRBJ2-7 for the parts outside the CDR3, the full variable domain is KAGVTQTPRYLIKTRGQQVTLSCSPISGHRSVSWYQQTPGQGLQFLFEYFSETQRNKGNFPGRFSGRQFSNSRSEMNVSTLELGDSALYLCASSPGQGNYEQYFGPGTRLTVT.

CDR3 amino acids: CASSVQTLTYEQYF. The CDR3 DNA follows: TGTGCCAGCAGCGTACAGACACTCACCTACGAGCAGTACTTC. The chain carries TRBV7-9 and TRBJ2-7; D ambiguous. Germline loops: CDR1 SEHNR, CDR2 FQNEAQ (reference sequence). Trimming cost V 5 bases and J 2 bases, with 13 bases left between them. This CDR3 contains 14 residues.

The DNA for the CDR3 is TGCGCCAGCAAAACAGGGCCGGTCCACAATGAGCAGTTCTTC. This sequence encodes CASKTGPVHNEQFF. The V gene is TRBV10-1, the J gene TRBJ2-1, with D tentatively TRBD1 (6 bases). In germline, CDR1 is WNHNN, CDR2 SYGVQD (reference sequence). The CDR3 spans 14 residues. Trimming shortened V by 7 bases and J by 5 bases, and 15 bases separated the two germline ends.

A note on this clone: Relative to the germline gene, one junction end is altered; a read error may explain this. The V call is TRBV12-3 or TRBV12-4, the J call TRBJ2-1; D not resolved. The CDR3 is made up of 13 amino acids. CDR3 protein: CASNLGINSEQFF. CDR3 nucleotides: TGTGCCAGCAATTTAGGGATAAACAGTGAGCAGTTCTTC.

This chain links TRBV7-6 with TRBJ1-4, with D perhaps matching TRBD1 (6 bases). Trimming left V 5 bases short and J 8 bases short, with 18 bases between. This CDR3 is 15 amino acids long. Germline V gives CDR1 SGHVS, CDR2 FNYEAQ. CDR3 region: CASSPPGTNLEKLFF. The CDR3 nucleotides read TGTGCCAGCAGCCCCCCCGGGACAAACCTCGAAAAACTGTTTTTT.

The V gene is TRBV30, the J gene TRBJ1-4; the D is unclear. Germline CDR1 reads GTSNPN; CDR2 reads SVGIG (reference sequence). The CDR3 extends over 13 amino acids. With 5 bases removed from V and 3 bases from J, the gap between germline ends came to 10 bases. Here the CDR3 DNA reads TGTGCCTGGGAACTGGGCTCTAATGAAAAACTGTTTTTT. It translates to CAWELGSNEKLFF.

This clone was counted once. The CDR3, as DNA: TGTGCCAGCAGCCCTTGGACAGGACAAGAGACCCAGTACTTC. Amino acid sequence: CASSPWTGQETQYF. This chain connects TRBV3-1 (or the pseudogene TRBV3-2) to TRBJ2-5; TRBD1 agrees at 7 bases. The germline V gene encodes CDR1 LGHDT and CDR2 YNNKEL (reference sequence). V lost 4 bases and J lost 2; bases outside the gene matches: 4. The CDR3 sequence is 14 residues long.

The J gene is TRBJ1-2, the V gene TRBV7-9; D possibly corresponds to TRBD1 (6 bases). The germline gives CDR1 SEHNR, CDR2 FQNEAQ (reference sequence). Trimming shortened V by 2 bases and J by 7 bases, and 14 bases separated the two germline ends. This CDR3 region has 14 residues. DNA of the CDR3: TGTGCCAGCAGCTTACTTCAGGGGTTGGGTGGCTACACCTTC. Amino acid sequence: CASSLLQGLGGYTF.

This chain connects TRBV7-2 to TRBJ2-1; the match to TRBD1 covers 9 bases. Germline V gene sequence: CDR1 SGHTA, CDR2 FQGNSA. After removal of 4 bases from V and 2 bases from J, the junction contained 3 bases not matched to a gene. The length of the CDR3 is 15 residues. CDR3 bases: TGTGCCAGCAGCTACAGGGGGCGCCCCTACAATGAGCAGTTCTTC. Amino acids: CASSYRGRPYNEQFF.